This TCR beta chain was captured in a study of CD8 T cells in Susac syndrome. Sequencing of TCR beta covered CD8+ and CD4+ T cells obtained from blood. Healthy donors, matched for age and sex, constituted the control group. Germline V CDR1 and CDR2: DFQATT, SNEGSKA (reference sequence). The ends lost 3 bases at V and 6 bases at J; junction bases unmatched: 5. This CDR3 contains 14 residues. Random hexamers primed reverse transcription of roughly 0.45 to 1 ug RNA. Amplification of TCR beta CDR3 by immunoSEQ multiplex PCR spanned 54 Vbeta and 13 Jbeta. TCRdb processed the immunoSEQ multiplex PCR reads anew with MiXCR; each CDR3 protein has one entry. Of around 56,000 distinct CDR3 sequences in the sample, roughly nine tenths are singletons; the top ten hold approximately 0.2%.

The sequencing sample was made of CD8+ T cells from PBMCs. The chain is built from TRBV20-1 and TRBJ2-4; 10 bases map to TRBD2. This receptor was identified in a human donor in good health. This chain's CDR3 is CSASERGGLNIQYF. The DNA for the CDR3 is TGCAGTGCTAGCGAGCGGGGGGGCCTAAACATTCAGTACTTC.